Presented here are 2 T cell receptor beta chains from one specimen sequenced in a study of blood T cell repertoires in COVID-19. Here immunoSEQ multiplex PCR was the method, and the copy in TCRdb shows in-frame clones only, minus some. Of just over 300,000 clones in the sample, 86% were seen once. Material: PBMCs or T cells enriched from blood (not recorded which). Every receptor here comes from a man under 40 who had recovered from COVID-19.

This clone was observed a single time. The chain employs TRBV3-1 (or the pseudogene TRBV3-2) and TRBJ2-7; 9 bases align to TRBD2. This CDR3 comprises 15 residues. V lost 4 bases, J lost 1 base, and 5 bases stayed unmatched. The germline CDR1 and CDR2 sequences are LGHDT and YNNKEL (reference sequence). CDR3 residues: CASSPGREGSYEQYF. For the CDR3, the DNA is TGTGCCAGCAGCCCCGGGCGGGAGGGGTCCTACGAGCAGTACTTC.

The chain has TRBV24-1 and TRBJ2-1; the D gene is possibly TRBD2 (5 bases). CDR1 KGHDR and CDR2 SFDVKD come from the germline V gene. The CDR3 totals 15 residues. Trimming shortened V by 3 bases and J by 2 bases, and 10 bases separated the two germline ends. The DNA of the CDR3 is TGTGCCACCAGTGATGAGGGTTTGGCCTACAATGAGCAGTTCTTC. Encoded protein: CATSDEGLAYNEQFF.